This TCR beta chain was found in a study of CD8 T cells in ankylosing spondylitis. TCRdb re-called the 5' RACE reads through MiXCR, storing one row per CDR3 protein. The sample consists of under 950,000 distinct CDR3 sequences, around a fifth of them appearing once. In this sample, this clonotype turned up many times. Antigen specificity is unknown. Points from the study as a whole: Characteristic of ankylosing spondylitis blood, it appeared, was a TCR beta motif comprising roughly 8 highly homologous variants.

This CDR3 is 12 amino acids long. Germline V gene lookup returns CDR1 DFQATT and CDR2 SNEGSKA (reference sequence). V was trimmed by 3 bases and J by 5 bases, leaving 10 bases between them. The sample consisted of blood, either unsorted or a sorted T cell fraction (not recorded which). The gene calls are TRBV20-1 and TRBJ1-1; D gene uncertain. This receptor was taken from a male donor with ankylosing spondylitis. CDR3 residues: CSASEGDTEAFF. DNA for the CDR3: TGCAGTGCTAGCGAGGGAGATACTGAAGCTTTCTTT.